These T cell receptor beta chains were read from a single sample in a study of OX40 agonist ivuxolimab in advanced cancers. The repertoire was sequenced with immunoSEQ multiplex PCR; TCRdb's copy has only in-frame clones and lacks some. This sample has 60,000 to 70,000 clones, with roughly 89% found just once. Sequencing was performed on CD4+ or CD8+ T cells sorted from blood, taken in a trial of the OX40 agonist ivuxolimab. These receptors all stem from an adult with an advanced solid tumor such as melanoma, head and neck, liver or kidney cancer. CDR3s leave out the opening cysteine and the closing phenylalanine or tryptophan. Only some rows state a clone size, as once, few, many or a class for expanded clones.

size	V	CDR3
NA	TRBV6-6	ASRDSATNEKLF
NA	TRBV7-2	ASSLDGNYGYT
NA	TRBV4-1	ASSPPGGAGANVLT
NA	TRBV30	AWRRVRGQERNNEQF
once	TRBV6-6	ASSRYYEQY
NA	TRBV7-9	ASSLTAGSYNEQF
NA	TRBV6-1	ASRARDGTDTQY
once	TRBV6-6	ASSYGDSNTEAF
NA	TRBV2	ASSGFAPGFDSEETQY
once	TRBV7-2	ASSLSTGVSYEQF
NA	TRBV28	ASSPDRRYGYT
NA	TRBV11-3	ASSFGLAGNTGELF
NA	TRBV27	ASGTGDYGYT
NA	TRBV6-1	ASSEPGQGRLDT
NA	TRBV2	ASRAGQEETQY
few	TRBV21-1	ASQSTSLRAGELF
NA	TRBV5-6	ASRKGQGTDTQY
NA	TRBV28	ASSFLQETGGAGGYT
NA	TRBV19	ATVMGQGGFEAF